The clone carrying this T cell receptor beta chain was recorded once. The record originates from a study of shared clonotypes between healthy human individuals. TCRdb's copy holds only in-frame clones and misses some; the assay was immunoSEQ multiplex PCR. The table includes roughly 2.6 million clones, about 92% detected once. The receptor comes from a man between 18 and 29 years old in good health. What was sequenced was naive CD4+ T cells sorted from blood. Subset specified: CD45RA+ positively selected.

CDR3 sequence: CASSLVAKWGSESPLHF. In nucleotides, the CDR3 is TGTGCCAGCAGCTTAGTGGCCAAATGGGGTTCGGAGTCACCCCTCCACTTT. The chain uses TRBV11-2 and TRBJ1-6; D remains unclear. The V gene's germline CDR1 is SGHAT and CDR2 FQNNGV. Trimming pared 1 base from V and 10 bases from J, leaving 20 bases between. The CDR3 totals 17 residues.